A single sample is the source of the 15 T cell receptor beta chains below, sequenced in a study of blood T cell repertoires in COVID-19. Sequencing used immunoSEQ multiplex PCR; TCRdb keeps in-frame clones, though not all of them. The table lists fewer than 500,000 clones, around nine tenths of them singletons. Sequencing was performed on PBMCs or T cells enriched from blood (not recorded which). The receptors were gathered from a woman in her late teens or twenties with acute COVID-19.

The chain couples TRBV9 to TRBJ2-3, with TRBD2 matching over 8 bases. Germline loops: CDR1 SGDLS, CDR2 YYNGEE. The CDR3 is made up of 14 amino acids. The V segment lost 3 bases and the J segment 2 bases; nucleotides outside the gene matches: 2. The CDR3 spells CASSAGGLTDTQYF. As DNA, the CDR3 is TGTGCCAGCAGCGCGGGGGGGCTCACAGATACGCAGTATTTT.

This rearrangement joins TRBV27 to TRBJ2-1; 11 nucleotides match TRBD1. CDR1 and CDR2 from the germline V gene are MNHEY and SMNVEV (reference sequence). V shed 2 bases and J 4 bases; nucleotides not matched to a gene: 7. This CDR3 is built from 17 residues. CDR3 in DNA: TGTGCCAGCAGTTTACTTAGGGGGACAGGGGGGTACAATGAGCAGTTCTTC. Its protein product is CASSLLRGTGGYNEQFF.

This clone is medium-sized within its sample. The chain recombines TRBV11-2 with TRBJ2-1; 7 bases are shared with TRBD1. The V gene end was trimmed by 7 bases and the J gene end by 1 base; junction bases not matched to a gene: 4. Germline V gene data show CDR1 as SGHAT and CDR2 as FQNNGV. This CDR3 is built from 14 residues. The CDR3 protein is CASNDRESYNEQFF. As DNA, the CDR3 is TGTGCCAGCAATGACAGGGAATCCTACAATGAGCAGTTCTTC.

The V call is TRBV18, the J call TRBJ1-1, with D possibly being TRBD1 (6 bases). There are 14 residues in the CDR3. The V end was cut by 4 bases, the J end by 6 bases, with 15 bases between. CDR1 KGHSH and CDR2 LQKENI come from the germline V gene. In DNA form, the CDR3 reads TGTGCCAGCTCACACCAGGGGCAGAGACCTGAAGCTTTCTTT. Its translation: CASSHQGQRPEAFF.

On this clone: Other DNA sequences in this specimen translate into the identical CDR3. The genes are TRBV7-8 and TRBJ2-5; tentatively, D is TRBD1 (6 bases). The CDR3 sequence is 14 residues long. Between the trimmed V and J ends, which lost 5 bases and 2 bases, there was a span of 12 bases. Per germline, CDR1 SGHVS and CDR2 FQNEAQ. This CDR3 reads CASSLRTAQETQYF. DNA of the CDR3: TGTGCCAGCAGCCTGCGGACAGCACAAGAGACCCAGTACTTC.

This chain joins TRBV15 and TRBJ2-3; 11 bases are a match to TRBD2. The CDR3 runs 18 residues. V was clipped by 1 base and J by 4 bases; unmatched bases: 10. Germline V lookup: CDR1 LNHNV, CDR2 YYDKDF (reference sequence). CDR3 amino acids: CATSRVPPSGGNADTQYF. In DNA, the CDR3 is TGTGCCACCAGCAGAGTCCCCCCTAGCGGGGGGAACGCAGATACGCAGTATTTT.

The chain joins TRBV4-3 to TRBJ2-7, with 7 bases that match TRBD1. The CDR3 is 15 residues long. CDR1 and CDR2 (germline): LGHNA, YSLEER. J was trimmed by 4 bases and V by 0 bases; bases with no gene match: 6. For the CDR3, the DNA is TGCGCCAGCAGCCAAGAGACAGGGCGTCCGTACGAGCAGTACTTC. The encoded protein is CASSQETGRPYEQYF.

The CDR3: CASSATGGEQFF. As DNA, the CDR3 is TGTGCCAGCAGCGCGACAGGGGGTGAGCAGTTCTTC. This chain uses TRBV3-1 (or the pseudogene TRBV3-2) with TRBJ2-1, with TRBD1 matching 9 bases. This CDR3 spans 12 amino acids. The V gene's germline CDR1 is LGHDT and CDR2 YNNKEL (reference sequence). After removal of 5 bases from V and 9 bases from J, the junction contained 2 bases not matched to a gene.

The chain uses TRBV3-1 (or the pseudogene TRBV3-2) and TRBJ1-1, with a weak D call TRBD1 (5 bases). CDR3 length: 13 amino acids. V lost 1 base and J lost 6, with 9 bases in between. In germline, CDR1 is LGHDT, CDR2 YNNKEL (reference sequence). CDR3 sequence reads: CASSQVAGPEAFF. For the CDR3, the DNA is TGTGCCAGCAGCCAAGTTGCAGGGCCTGAAGCTTTCTTT.

V gene TRBV28 combines with J gene TRBJ1-6, with D possibly being TRBD1 (5 bases). The germline CDR1 and CDR2 sequences are MDHEN and SYDVKM. The CDR3 is 15 residues long. The V end was cut by 5 bases, the J end by 0 bases, with 8 bases between. In nucleotides, the CDR3 is TGTGCCAGCAGTACCAGGGACTCCTATAATTCACCCCTCCACTTT. This codes for CASSTRDSYNSPLHF.

V usage is TRBV12-3 or TRBV12-4 and J usage is TRBJ1-2; perhaps TRBD1 as D (6 bases). V was shortened by 3 bases and J by 8 bases, with 13 bases between the two germline ends. This CDR3 comprises 13 residues. CDR3 DNA: TGTGCCAGCAGTTTTGGGGGGGCGCGCGGCTACACCTTC. The encoded protein is CASSFGGARGYTF.

This chain connects TRBV29-1 to TRBJ2-2; D remains ambiguous. V lost 7 bases and J lost 1, with 4 bases in between. The CDR3 runs to 11 residues. The germline V gene encodes CDR1 SQVTM and CDR2 ANQGSEA. CDR3 region: CSAMNTGELFF. CDR3 DNA sequence: TGCAGCGCTATGAACACCGGGGAGCTGTTTTTT.

This clone was recorded only once. This chain connects TRBV6-5 to TRBJ1-5, with D perhaps matching TRBD1 (6 bases). V lost 8 bases to trimming and J lost 1 base, with 12 bases between them. The germline gives CDR1 MNHEY, CDR2 SVGAGI. This CDR3 is 14 amino acids long. The CDR3 DNA is TGTGCCAGCTGGACAGACGGAAGCAATCAGCCCCAGCATTTT. Its translation: CASWTDGSNQPQHF.

The chain is built from TRBV5-1 and TRBJ2-3; 14 bases are shared with TRBD2. The length of the CDR3 is 16 residues. Germline values: CDR1 SGHRS, CDR2 YFSETQ. V shed 3 bases, J shed 4 bases, and the junction held 4 bases outside the gene matches. CDR3 in amino acids: CASSSGLAGGSDTQYF. Written as DNA, the CDR3 is TGCGCCAGCAGCTCAGGACTAGCGGGGGGATCAGATACGCAGTATTTT.

The V and J genes are TRBV7-6 and TRBJ1-1; 11 positions agree with TRBD1. The germline V gene encodes CDR1 SGHVS and CDR2 FNYEAQ. Germline trimming cut 4 bases from V and 5 bases from J; bases unmatched to any gene: 15. This CDR3 has 18 residues. The CDR3 nucleotides read TGTGCCAGCAGCTCTCCCGGGACAGGGGGATACATAGGGACTGAAGCTTTCTTT. Protein sequence: CASSSPGTGGYIGTEAFF.